This T cell receptor (beta chain) was profiled in a study of identical twins. Study-level points and caveats: Potential partial confounding of zero-insertion analyses by invariant MAIT and iNKT cells was noted. With monozygotic twins, out-of-frame TCR alpha sharing exceeded what models estimated.

Germline V gives CDR1 ENHRY, CDR2 SYGVKD. Trimming took off 2 bases at V and 3 bases at J, with 20 bases between the two ends. This CDR3 spans 17 amino acids. It was template switching that added a universal primer site, and there were unique molecular identifiers on the cDNA. Each CDR3 protein gets one entry after TCRdb re-called the 5' RACE reads with MiXCR. This sample yields 1.5 million to 2 million distinct CDR3 sequences, of which more than 30% are seen a single time; less than 0.35% belongs to the top ten. In every case, the donor was a healthy Caucasian. Worth noting for this clonotype: Its matching antigen is unknown. A much larger clone lies one base from this, so it may be a read error.

Sequences were obtained from cord blood. V and J are TRBV10-3 and TRBJ2-7, with D unclear. This TCR derives from a newborn girl in good health. The CDR3 reads CAISENPPNGQYYEQYF. The CDR3 DNA reads as TGTGCCATCAGTGAGAACCCCCCCAACGGGCAATACTACGAGCAGTACTTC.